This T cell receptor beta chain was identified in a study of T cell repertoires in cytomegalovirus infection. About the research overall: The public TCR beta signatures pointed to both CMV infection and matching HLA type. Overall study findings and caveats: Pooled public TCR beta family frequency picked out CMV carriers with the relevant HLA. Ex vivo responses were dominated by HLA-C-restricted CMV-specific TCR beta clonotypes.

The V gene lost 3 bases and the J gene lost 0 bases, with 12 bases spanning the gap. CDR3 size: 16 residues. Germline V gene sequence: CDR1 LNHDA, CDR2 SQIVND (reference sequence). This clonotype was observed many times. No antigen is known for it. TCRdb passed the reads through MiXCR, listing each CDR3 protein once. Here the sample spans about 260,000 distinct CDR3 sequences, 12% to 15% being singletons. The sequenced material came from PBMCs. The origin of this receptor is a human donor in good health (CMV status not recorded). Some clones in this sample may be carry-over from other donors' samples. The rearrangement links TRBV19 to TRBJ2-1, with D maybe TRBD1 (5 bases). The CDR3 DNA is TGTGCCAGTAGTATTTCAGGGCCGAGCTCCTACAATGAGCAGTTCTTC. It encodes CASSISGPSSYNEQFF.